These 6 T cell receptor beta chains came from one sample sequenced in a study of blood T cell repertoires in COVID-19 (dated by TCRdb to 2020 to 2022). Library method: the immunoSEQ multiplex PCR assay. The table comes from immuneACCESS by way of TCRdb, which keeps in-frame sequences with V and J called. Part of the clones is missing from these tables; in studies checked, under half for an unresolved V gene and the rest for unknown reasons. The sample includes 190,000 or so clones, with around 89% observed a single time. Approximately 0.62% of the sample comes from the top ten. The sample was peripheral blood. The receptors were gathered from a man in his fifties with acute or convalescent COVID-19.

Of note for this clone: This sample also contains other DNA sequences that code for the same CDR3. The chain links TRBV10-3 to TRBJ2-3; the match to TRBD2 covers 8 bases. The trim removed 6 bases at V and 5 bases at J, leaving 13 bases unmatched. Germline-derived CDR1 and CDR2 are ENHRY and SYGVKD. This CDR3 region has 16 residues. The CDR3 DNA reads TGTGCCATCAGCGCTGGACTAGCAGGGGAGGGAGATACGCAGTATTTT. As protein: CAISAGLAGEGDTQYF.

This rearrangement joins TRBV19 to TRBJ2-4; 8 bases are a match to TRBD2. V lost 5 bases, J lost 0 bases, and 12 bases stayed unmatched. The V gene's germline CDR1 is LNHDA and CDR2 SQIVND (reference sequence). This CDR3 contains 18 residues. The CDR3 coding sequence is TGTGCCAGTAGTCCCGGGACTAGAAGCGGCGTAGCCAAAAACATTCAGTACTTC. This translates into CASSPGTRSGVAKNIQYF.

This chain joins TRBV18 and TRBJ2-3; D unclear. This CDR3 spans 13 amino acids. The germline V and J ends were trimmed by 4 bases and 0 bases, with 5 bases remaining between them. In germline, CDR1 is KGHSH, CDR2 LQKENI. DNA of the CDR3: TGTGCCAGCTCACGAACTAGCACAGATACGCAGTATTTT. The encoded protein is CASSRTSTDTQYF.

This clone occurred once. CDR3 in amino acids: CASRGQQGDTQYF. CDR3 coding DNA: TGTGCCAGCCGTGGACAGCAGGGTGATACGCAGTATTTT. The gene calls are TRBV7-8 and TRBJ2-3; TRBD1 is a possible D gene (6 bases). From germline, CDR1 is SGHVS and CDR2 FQNEAQ. The CDR3 runs to 13 residues. Trimming removed 8 bases at V and 6 bases at J, with 15 bases between.

J is TRBJ2-3 and V is TRBV29-1; D unresolved. This CDR3 is built from 12 residues. Trimming shortened V by 3 bases and J by 2 bases, and 6 bases separated the two germline ends. CDR1 and CDR2 (germline): SQVTM, ANQGSEA. Here the CDR3 reads CSVDPNTDTQYF. For the CDR3, the DNA is TGCAGCGTTGACCCCAACACAGATACGCAGTATTTT.

The rearrangement links TRBV7-9 to TRBJ1-4, with a tentative D call TRBD1 (6 bases). Germline CDR1 is SEHNR and CDR2 is FQNEAQ (reference sequence). V lost 7 bases to trimming and J lost 5 bases, with 8 bases between them. The CDR3 is 12 amino acids. CDR3 region: CASTTGNEKLFF. The CDR3 region has the DNA TGTGCCAGCACGACAGGAAATGAAAAACTGTTTTTT.